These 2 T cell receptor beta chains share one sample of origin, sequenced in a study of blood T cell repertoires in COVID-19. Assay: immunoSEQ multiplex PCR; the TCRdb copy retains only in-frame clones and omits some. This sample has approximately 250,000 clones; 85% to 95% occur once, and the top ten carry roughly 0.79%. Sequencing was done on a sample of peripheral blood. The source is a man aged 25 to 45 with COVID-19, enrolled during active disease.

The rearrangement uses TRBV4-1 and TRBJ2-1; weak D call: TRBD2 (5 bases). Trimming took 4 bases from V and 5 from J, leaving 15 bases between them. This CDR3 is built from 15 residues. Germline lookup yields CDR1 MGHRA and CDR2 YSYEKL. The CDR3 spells CASSPLDLFDNEQFF. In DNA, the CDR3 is TGCGCCAGCAGCCCCCTGGACTTATTCGACAATGAGCAGTTCTTC.

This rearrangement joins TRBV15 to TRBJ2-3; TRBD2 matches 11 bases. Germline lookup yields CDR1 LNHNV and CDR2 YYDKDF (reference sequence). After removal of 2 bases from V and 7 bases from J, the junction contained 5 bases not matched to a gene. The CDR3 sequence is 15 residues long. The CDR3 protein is CATSRPLAGGNTQYF. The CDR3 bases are TGTGCCACCAGCAGACCTCTAGCGGGGGGAAATACGCAGTATTTT.